This T cell receptor (beta chain) was captured by sequencing in a study of patients and donors after allogeneic stem cell transplantation. From the RT-PCR reads, TCRdb called clonotypes with MiXCR, one entry per CDR3 protein. The data contain about 400,000 distinct CDR3 sequences, 16% of them singletons. The CDR3 length is 15 residues. Germline V lookup: CDR1 LNHDA, CDR2 SQIVND (reference sequence). The V gene lost 8 bases and the J gene lost 2 bases, with 15 bases spanning the gap. This TCR was recovered from a human donor who was either an allogeneic HSCT recipient or a stem cell or donor lymphocyte infusion donor (not recorded which). It is not recorded whose cells these are; they may come from a transplant donor. The source material was blood, either unsorted or a sorted T cell fraction (not recorded which). The rearrangement uses TRBV19 and TRBJ2-2, with D uncertain. Written as DNA, the CDR3 is TGTGCCAGTCAAGTAGGTTGGGTAAACACCGGGGAGCTGTTTTTT. Translated: CASQVGWVNTGELFF.